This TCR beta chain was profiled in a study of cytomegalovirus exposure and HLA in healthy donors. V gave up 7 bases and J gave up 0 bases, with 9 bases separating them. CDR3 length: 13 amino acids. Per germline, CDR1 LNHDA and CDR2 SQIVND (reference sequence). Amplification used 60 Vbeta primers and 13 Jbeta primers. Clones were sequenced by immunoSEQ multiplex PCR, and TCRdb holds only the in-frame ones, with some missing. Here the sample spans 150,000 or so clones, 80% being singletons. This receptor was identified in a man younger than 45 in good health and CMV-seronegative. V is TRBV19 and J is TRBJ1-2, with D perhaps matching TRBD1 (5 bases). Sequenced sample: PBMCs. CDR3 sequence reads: CASTPRANYGYTF. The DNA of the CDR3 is TGTGCCAGTACCCCCAGGGCTAACTATGGCTACACCTTC.